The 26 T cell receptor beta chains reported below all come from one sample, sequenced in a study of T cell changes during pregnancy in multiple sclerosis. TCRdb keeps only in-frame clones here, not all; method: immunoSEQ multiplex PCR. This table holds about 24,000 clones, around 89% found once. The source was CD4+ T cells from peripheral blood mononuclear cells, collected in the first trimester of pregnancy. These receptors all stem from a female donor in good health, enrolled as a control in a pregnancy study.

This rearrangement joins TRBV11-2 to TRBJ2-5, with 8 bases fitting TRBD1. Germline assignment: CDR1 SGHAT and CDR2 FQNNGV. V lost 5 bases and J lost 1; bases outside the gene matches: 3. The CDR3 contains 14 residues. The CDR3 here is CASSHGQGQETQYF. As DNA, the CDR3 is TGTGCCAGCAGCCACGGACAGGGCCAAGAGACCCAGTACTTC. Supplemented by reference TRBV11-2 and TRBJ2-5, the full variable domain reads EAGVAQSPRYKIIEKRQSVAFWCNPISGHATLYWYQQILGQGPKLLIQFQNNGVVDDSQLPKDRFSAERLKGVDSTLKIQPAKLEDSAVYLCASSHGQGQETQYFGPGTRLLVL.

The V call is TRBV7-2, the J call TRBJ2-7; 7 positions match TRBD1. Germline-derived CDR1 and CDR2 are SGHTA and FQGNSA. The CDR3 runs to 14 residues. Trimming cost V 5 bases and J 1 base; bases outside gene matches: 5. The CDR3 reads CASSANRGSYEQYF. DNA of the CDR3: TGTGCCAGCAGCGCTAACAGGGGTTCCTACGAGCAGTACTTC.

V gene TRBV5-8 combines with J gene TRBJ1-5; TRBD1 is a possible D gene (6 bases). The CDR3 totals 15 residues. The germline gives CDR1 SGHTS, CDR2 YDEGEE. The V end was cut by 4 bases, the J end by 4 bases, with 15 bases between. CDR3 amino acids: CASSLELGGNQPQHF. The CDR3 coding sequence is TGTGCCAGCAGCCTCGAGTTAGGGGGAAATCAGCCCCAGCATTTT. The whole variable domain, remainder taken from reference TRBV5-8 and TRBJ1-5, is EAGVTQSPTHLIKTRGQQATLRCSPISGHTSVYWYQQALGLGLQFLLWYDEGEERNRGNFPPRFSGRQFPNYSSELNVNALELEDSALYLCASSLELGGNQPQHFGDGTRLSIL.

The CDR3 reads CSVLPGQGFGNTIYF. For the CDR3, the DNA is TGCAGCGTCCTACCGGGACAGGGTTTTGGAAACACCATATATTTT. The chain joins TRBV29-1 to TRBJ1-3, with TRBD1 matching over 9 bases. CDR1 is SQVTM and CDR2 is ANQGSEA in the germline V gene. Germline trimming cut 6 bases from V and 3 bases from J; bases unmatched to any gene: 9. The CDR3 runs to 15 residues.

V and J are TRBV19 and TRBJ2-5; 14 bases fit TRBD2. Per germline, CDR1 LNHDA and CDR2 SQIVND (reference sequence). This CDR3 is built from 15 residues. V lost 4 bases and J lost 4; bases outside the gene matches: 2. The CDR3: CASSTGTSGGETQYF. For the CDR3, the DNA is TGTGCCAGTAGTACCGGGACTAGCGGGGGAGAGACCCAGTACTTC.

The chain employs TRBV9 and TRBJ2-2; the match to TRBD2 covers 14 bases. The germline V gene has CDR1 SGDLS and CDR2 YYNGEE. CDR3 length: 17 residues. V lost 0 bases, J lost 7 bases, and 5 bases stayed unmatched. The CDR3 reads CASSVGLAGGLSGELFF. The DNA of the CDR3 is TGTGCCAGCAGCGTAGGACTAGCGGGGGGGCTAAGCGGGGAGCTGTTTTTT.

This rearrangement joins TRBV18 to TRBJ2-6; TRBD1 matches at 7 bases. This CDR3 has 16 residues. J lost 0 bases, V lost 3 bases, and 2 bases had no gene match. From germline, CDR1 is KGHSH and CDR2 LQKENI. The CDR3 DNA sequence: TGTGCCAGCTCACCGGGACAGAACTCTGGGGCCAACGTCCTGACTTTC. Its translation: CASSPGQNSGANVLTF.

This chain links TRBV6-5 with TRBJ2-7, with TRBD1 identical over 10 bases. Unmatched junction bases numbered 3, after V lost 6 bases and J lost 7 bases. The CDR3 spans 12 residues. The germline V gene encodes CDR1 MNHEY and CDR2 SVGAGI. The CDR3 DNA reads TGTGCCAGCAGCCGGGACAGGGGAGAGCAGTACTTC. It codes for CASSRDRGEQYF.

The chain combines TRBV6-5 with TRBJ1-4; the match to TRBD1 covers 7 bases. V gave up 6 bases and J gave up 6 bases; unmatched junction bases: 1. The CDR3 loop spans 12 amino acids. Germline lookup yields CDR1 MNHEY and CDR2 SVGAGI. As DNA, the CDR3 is TGTGCCAGCAGCACAGGGGATGAAAAACTGTTTTTT. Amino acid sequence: CASSTGDEKLFF.

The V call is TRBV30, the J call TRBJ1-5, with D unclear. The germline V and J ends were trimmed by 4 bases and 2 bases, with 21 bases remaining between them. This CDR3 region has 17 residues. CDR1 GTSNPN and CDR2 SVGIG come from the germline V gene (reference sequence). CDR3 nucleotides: TGTGCCTGGATTAATAGGTGGAGCTCTTCAGGCAATCAGCCCCAGCATTTT. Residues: CAWINRWSSSGNQPQHF.

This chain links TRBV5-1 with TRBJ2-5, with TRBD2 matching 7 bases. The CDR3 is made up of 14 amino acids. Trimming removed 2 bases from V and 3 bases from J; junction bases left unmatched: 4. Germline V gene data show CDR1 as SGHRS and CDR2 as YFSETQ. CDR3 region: CASSFLAAEETQYF. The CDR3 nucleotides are TGCGCCAGCAGCTTCCTAGCGGCAGAAGAGACCCAGTACTTC.

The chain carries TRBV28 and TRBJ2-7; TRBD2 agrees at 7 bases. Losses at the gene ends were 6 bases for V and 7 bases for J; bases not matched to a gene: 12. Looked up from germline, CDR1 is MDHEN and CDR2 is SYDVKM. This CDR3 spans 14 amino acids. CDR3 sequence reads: CASRASGPGREQYF. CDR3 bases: TGTGCCAGCAGAGCTAGCGGTCCCGGTAGGGAGCAGTACTTC.

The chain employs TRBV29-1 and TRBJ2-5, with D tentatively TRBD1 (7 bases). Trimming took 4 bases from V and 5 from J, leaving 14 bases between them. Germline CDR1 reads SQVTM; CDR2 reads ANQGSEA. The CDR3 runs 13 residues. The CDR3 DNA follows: TGCAGCGTTGCCCAGGGGGGCGGTGAGACCCAGTACTTC. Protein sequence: CSVAQGGGETQYF.

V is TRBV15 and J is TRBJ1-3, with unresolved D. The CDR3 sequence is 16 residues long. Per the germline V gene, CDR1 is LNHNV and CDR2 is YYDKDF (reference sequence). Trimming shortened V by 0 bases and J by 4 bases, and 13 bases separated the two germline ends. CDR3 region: CATSRDPGVGGNTIYF. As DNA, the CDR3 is TGTGCCACCAGCAGAGATCCCGGGGTTGGAGGAAACACCATATATTTT.

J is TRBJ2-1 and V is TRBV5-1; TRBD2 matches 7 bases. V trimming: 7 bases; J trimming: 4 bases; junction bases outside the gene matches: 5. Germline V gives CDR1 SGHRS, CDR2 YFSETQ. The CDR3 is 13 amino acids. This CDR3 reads CASEASGYNEQFF. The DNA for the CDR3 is TGCGCCAGCGAGGCTAGCGGATACAATGAGCAGTTCTTC.

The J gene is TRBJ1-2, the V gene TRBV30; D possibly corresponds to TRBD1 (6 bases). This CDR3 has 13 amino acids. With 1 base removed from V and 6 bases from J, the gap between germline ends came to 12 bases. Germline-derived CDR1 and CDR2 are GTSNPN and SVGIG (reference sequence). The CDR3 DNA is TGTGCCTGGAGTGAGGTCAGGGGCCATGGCTACACCTTC. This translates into CAWSEVRGHGYTF.

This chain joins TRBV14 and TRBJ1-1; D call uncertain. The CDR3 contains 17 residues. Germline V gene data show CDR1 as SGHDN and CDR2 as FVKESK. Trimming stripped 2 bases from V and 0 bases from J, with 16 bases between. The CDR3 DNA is TGTGCCAGCAGCCAATATAGCGTCTGGTCCATGAACACTGAAGCTTTCTTT. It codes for CASSQYSVWSMNTEAFF.

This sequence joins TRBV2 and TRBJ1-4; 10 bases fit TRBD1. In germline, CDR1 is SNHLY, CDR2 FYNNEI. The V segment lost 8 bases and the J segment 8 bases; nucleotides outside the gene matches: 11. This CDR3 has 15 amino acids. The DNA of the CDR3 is TGTGCCAGCGGCCGAGGCGGGACAGGGGACGAAAAACTGTTTTTT. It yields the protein CASGRGGTGDEKLFF.

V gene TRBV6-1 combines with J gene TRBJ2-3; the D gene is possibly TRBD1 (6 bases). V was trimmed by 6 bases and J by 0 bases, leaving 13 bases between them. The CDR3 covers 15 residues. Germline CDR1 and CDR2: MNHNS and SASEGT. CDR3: CASSPGTLSTDTQYF. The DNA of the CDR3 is TGTGCCAGCAGCCCTGGGACACTCAGCACAGATACGCAGTATTTT.

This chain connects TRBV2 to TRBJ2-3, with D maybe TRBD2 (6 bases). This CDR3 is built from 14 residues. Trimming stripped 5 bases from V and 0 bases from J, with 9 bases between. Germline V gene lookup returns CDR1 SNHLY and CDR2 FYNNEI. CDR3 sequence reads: CASSPGLSTDTQYF. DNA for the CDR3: TGTGCCAGCAGTCCGGGACTTAGCACAGATACGCAGTATTTT.

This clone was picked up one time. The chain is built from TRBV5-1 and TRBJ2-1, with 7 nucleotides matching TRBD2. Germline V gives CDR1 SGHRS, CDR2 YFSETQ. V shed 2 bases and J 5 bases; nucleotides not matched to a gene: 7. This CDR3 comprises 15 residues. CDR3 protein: CASSLVGTMNNEQFF. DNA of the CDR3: TGCGCCAGCAGCTTAGTAGGGACTATGAACAATGAGCAGTTCTTC.

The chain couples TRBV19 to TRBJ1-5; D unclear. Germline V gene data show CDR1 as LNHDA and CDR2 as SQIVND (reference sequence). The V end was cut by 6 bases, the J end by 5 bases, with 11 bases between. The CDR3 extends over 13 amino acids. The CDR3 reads CASSAGIDQPQHF. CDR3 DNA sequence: TGTGCCAGTAGCGCCGGGATTGATCAGCCCCAGCATTTT.

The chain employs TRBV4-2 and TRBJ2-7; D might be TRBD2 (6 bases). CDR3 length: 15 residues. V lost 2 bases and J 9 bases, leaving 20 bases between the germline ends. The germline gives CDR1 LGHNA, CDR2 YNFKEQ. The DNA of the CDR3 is TGTGCCAGCAGCCAACCCGGTAGCGGTTATGCAGGGCAGTACTTC. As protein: CASSQPGSGYAGQYF.

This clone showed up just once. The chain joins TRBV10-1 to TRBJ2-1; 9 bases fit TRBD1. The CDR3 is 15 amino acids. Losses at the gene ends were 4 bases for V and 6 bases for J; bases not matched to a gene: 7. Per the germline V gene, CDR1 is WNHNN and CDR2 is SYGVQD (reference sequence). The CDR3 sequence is CASSVSRTGANEQFF. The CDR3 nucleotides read TGCGCCAGCAGTGTGAGTCGGACAGGGGCCAATGAGCAGTTCTTC.

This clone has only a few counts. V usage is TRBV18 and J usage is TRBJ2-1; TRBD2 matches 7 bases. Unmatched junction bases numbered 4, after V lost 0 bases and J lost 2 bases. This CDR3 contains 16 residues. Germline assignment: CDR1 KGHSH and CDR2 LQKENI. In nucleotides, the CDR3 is TGTGCCAGCTCACCACCAAGCCTAGCGGCCTACAATGAGCAGTTCTTC. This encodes CASSPPSLAAYNEQFF. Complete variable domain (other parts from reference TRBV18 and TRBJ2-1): NAGVMQNPRHLVRRRGQEARLRCSPMKGHSHVYWYRQLPEEGLKFMVYLQKENIIDESGMPKERFSAEFPKEGPSILRIQQVVRGDSAAYFCASSPPSLAAYNEQFFGPGTRLTVL.

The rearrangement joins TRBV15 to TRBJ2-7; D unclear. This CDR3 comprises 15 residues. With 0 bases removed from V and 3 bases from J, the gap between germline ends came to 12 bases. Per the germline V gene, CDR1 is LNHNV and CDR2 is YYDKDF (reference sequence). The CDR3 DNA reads TGTGCCACCAGCAGAGATTGGCGGATAAACTACGAGCAGTACTTC. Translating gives CATSRDWRINYEQYF.